This T cell receptor (beta chain) appears in the sequencing data of a study of response to subunit inactivated influenza vaccine. This clonotype was counted many times. In germline, CDR1 is SGHRS, CDR2 YFSETQ. The CDR3 has 15 amino acids. Trimming stripped 6 bases from V and 2 bases from J, with 17 bases between. Via MiXCR, TCRdb re-called the RT-PCR reads, giving one row per CDR3 protein. The sample yields around 710,000 distinct CDR3 sequences, approximately 13% seen once. The TCR comes from a man aged 50 to 60 who received an inactivated influenza vaccine. The specimen was PBMCs from blood, collected around 15 days before vaccination. The V and J genes are TRBV5-1 and TRBJ1-1, with D maybe TRBD1 (6 bases). In nucleotides, the CDR3 is TGCGCCAGCACCAGAGCACCAGGGGCAAACACTGAAGCTTTCTTT. Its translation is CASTRAPGANTEAFF.